This T cell receptor (beta chain) was recorded in a study of T cell responses to AZD1222 COVID-19 vaccine. The study, taken as a whole, reports: Mapped onto spike, vaccine-associated CD4 TCRs spanned it and were dominant at 160-218 and 743-854.

The CDR3 has 15 residues. The ends were cut back, 3 bases at V and 2 bases at J, with 13 bases in the middle. CDR1 and CDR2 (germline): MNHNS, SASEGT. As for this clone: The antigen remains unidentified.

Generated by immunoSEQ multiplex PCR, the TCRdb table keeps only in-frame clones and is missing some. The profile covers 200,000 or so clones, with around 87% appearing a single time and 2.7% taken by the ten largest. The chain uses TRBV6-1 and TRBJ1-1; D gene unclear. The TCR sequence derives from an adult in good health. The sequencing here drew on peripheral blood, taken on day 0 of MenACWY control vaccination. The CDR3 nucleotides read TGTGCCAGCAGTGATGGGGAATCGATAAACACTGAAGCTTTCTTT. Amino acids: CASSDGESINTEAFF.